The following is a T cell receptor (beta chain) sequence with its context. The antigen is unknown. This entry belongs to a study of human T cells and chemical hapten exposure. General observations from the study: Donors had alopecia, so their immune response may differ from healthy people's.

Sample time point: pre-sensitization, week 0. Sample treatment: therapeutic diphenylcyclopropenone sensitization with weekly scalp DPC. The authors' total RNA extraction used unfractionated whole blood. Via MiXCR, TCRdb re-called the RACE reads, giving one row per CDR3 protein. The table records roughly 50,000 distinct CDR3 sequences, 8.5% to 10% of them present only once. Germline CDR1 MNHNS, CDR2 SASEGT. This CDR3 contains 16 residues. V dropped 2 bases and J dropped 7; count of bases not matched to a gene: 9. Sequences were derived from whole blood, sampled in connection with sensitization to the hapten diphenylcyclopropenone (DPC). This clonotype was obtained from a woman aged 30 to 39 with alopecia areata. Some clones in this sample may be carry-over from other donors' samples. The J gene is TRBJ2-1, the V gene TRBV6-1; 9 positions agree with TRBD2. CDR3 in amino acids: CASSERGGGASNEQFF. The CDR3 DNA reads TGTGCCAGCAGTGAAAGGGGCGGGGGGGCCTCGAATGAGCAGTTCTTC.